A single T cell receptor (beta chain) is shown here with its context. This sample is part of a study of T-cell memory formation after mild COVID-19. Study context: Clusters of TCRs were largely donor specific.

TCRdb called the 5' RACE reads again in MiXCR, with one record for every CDR3 protein. This table has about 200,000 distinct CDR3 sequences, about 9.2% appearing once. CDR3 size: 13 residues. CDR1 DFQATT and CDR2 SNEGSKA come from the germline V gene (reference sequence). The V gene lost 4 bases and the J gene lost 4 bases, with 11 bases spanning the gap. This rearrangement joins TRBV20-1 to TRBJ1-5; D may be TRBD1 (5 bases). The sequencing input was PBMCs or a T cell subset sorted from them (not recorded which). The TCR was taken from a man aged 18 to 30 who had mild COVID-19 (a few samples of this study predate the infection). Cell type and time point are not known. In nucleotides, the CDR3 is TGCAGTGCTACAGGGTCCCGAAATCAGCCCCAGCATTTT. Protein sequence: CSATGSRNQPQHF.